This record concerns one TCR beta chain sequence. Its antigen is undetermined. Germline V lookup: CDR1 WNHNN, CDR2 SYGVQD (reference sequence). V was pared by 4 bases and J by 0 bases, with 11 bases between. CDR3 size: 15 residues. These data come from a study of cytomegalovirus exposure and HLA in healthy donors. Primers: 60 Vbeta forward and 13 Jbeta reverse. TCRdb's copy holds only in-frame clones and misses some; the assay was immunoSEQ multiplex PCR. This sample has approximately 110,000 clones, with less than 85% found just once. Study-wide results and caveats: For TCR beta chains, V- and J-gene trimming was later linked to a missense DCLRE1C variant.

This chain connects TRBV10-1 to TRBJ2-3; no clear D gene. Material: PBMCs. The clonotype originates from a woman in her 40s in good health and CMV-seronegative. The CDR3 here is CASSVSFPSTDTQYF. The DNA for the CDR3 is TGCGCCAGCAGTGTTTCGTTCCCTAGCACAGATACGCAGTATTTT.